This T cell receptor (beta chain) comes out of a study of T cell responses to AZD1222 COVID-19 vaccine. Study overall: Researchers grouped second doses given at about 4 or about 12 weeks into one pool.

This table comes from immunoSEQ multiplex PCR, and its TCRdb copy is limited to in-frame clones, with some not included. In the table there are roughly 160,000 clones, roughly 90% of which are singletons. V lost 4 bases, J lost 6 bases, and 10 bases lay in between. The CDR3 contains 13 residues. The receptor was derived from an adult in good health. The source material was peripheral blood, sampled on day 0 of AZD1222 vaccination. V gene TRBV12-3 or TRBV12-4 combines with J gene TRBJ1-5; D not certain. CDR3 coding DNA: TGTGCCAGCAGTTATGCTTTAGGTCAGCCCCAGCATTTT. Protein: CASSYALGQPQHF.